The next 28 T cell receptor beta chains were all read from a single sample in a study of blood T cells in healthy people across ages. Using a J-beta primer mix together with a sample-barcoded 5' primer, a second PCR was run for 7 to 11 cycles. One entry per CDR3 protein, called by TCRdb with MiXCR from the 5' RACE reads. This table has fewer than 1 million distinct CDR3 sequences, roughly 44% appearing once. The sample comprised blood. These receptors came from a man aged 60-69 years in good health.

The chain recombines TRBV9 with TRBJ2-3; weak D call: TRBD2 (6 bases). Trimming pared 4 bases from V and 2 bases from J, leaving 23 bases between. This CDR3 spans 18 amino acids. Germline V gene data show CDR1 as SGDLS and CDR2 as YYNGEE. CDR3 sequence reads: CASSSHFGGEFTTDTQYF. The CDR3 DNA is TGTGCCAGCAGCTCTCACTTCGGCGGGGAATTTACCACAGATACGCAGTATTTT.

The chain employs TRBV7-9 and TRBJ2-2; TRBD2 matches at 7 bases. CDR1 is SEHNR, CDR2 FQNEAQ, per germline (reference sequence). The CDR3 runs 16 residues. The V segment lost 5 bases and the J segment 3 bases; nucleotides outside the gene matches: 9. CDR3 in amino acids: CASSPWGGADTGELFF. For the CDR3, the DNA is TGTGCCAGCAGCCCTTGGGGGGGTGCCGACACCGGGGAGCTGTTTTTT.

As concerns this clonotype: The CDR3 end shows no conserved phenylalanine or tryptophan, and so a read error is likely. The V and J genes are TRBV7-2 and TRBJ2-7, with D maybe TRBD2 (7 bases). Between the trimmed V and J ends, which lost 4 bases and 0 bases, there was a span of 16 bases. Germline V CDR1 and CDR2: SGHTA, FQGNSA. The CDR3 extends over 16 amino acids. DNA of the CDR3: TGTACCAGCAGCTCCTGGGGGGGCCCGAGCTCCTACGAGCAGTACTTA. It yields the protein CTSSSWGGPSSYEQYL.

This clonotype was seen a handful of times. The CDR3 is CASTKTSGGPRGQETQYF. As DNA, the CDR3 is TGTGCCAGCACCAAGACTAGCGGGGGACCCCGGGGTCAAGAGACCCAGTACTTC. V and J are TRBV6-1 and TRBJ2-5, with TRBD2 identical over 12 bases. Germline trimming cut 7 bases from V and 2 bases from J; bases unmatched to any gene: 14. Germline V gene data show CDR1 as MNHNS and CDR2 as SASEGT. The CDR3 is 18 residues long.

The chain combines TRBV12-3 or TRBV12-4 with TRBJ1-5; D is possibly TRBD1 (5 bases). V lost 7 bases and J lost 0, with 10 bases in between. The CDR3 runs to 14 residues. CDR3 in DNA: TGTGCCAGCATGGGGCGCGATAGCAATCAGCCCCAGCATTTT. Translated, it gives CASMGRDSNQPQHF.

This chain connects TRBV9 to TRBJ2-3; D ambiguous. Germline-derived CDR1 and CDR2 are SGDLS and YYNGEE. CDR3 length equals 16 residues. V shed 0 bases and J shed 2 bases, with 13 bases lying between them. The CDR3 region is CASSVAGRWITDTQYF. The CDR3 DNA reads TGTGCCAGCAGCGTAGCAGGACGTTGGATCACAGATACGCAGTATTTT. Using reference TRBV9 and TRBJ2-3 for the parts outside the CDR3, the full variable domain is DSGVTQTPKHLITATGQRVTLRCSPRSGDLSVYWYQQSLDQGLQFLIQYYNGEERAKGNILERFSAQQFPDLHSELNLSSLELGDSALYFCASSVAGRWITDTQYFGPGTRLTVL.

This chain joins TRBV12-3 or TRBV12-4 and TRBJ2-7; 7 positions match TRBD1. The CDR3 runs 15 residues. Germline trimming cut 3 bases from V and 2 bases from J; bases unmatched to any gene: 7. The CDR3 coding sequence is TGTGCCAGCAGTTTTAACAGGGGCAGGACCTACGAGCAGTACTTC. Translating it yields CASSFNRGRTYEQYF.

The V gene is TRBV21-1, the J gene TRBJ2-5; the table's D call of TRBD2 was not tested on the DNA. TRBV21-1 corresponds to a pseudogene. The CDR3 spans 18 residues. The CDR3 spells CASSSQMKRGGPQETQYF. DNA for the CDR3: TGTGCCAGCAGCTCACAGATGAAGCGGGGGGGGCCCCAAGAGACCCAGTACTTC.

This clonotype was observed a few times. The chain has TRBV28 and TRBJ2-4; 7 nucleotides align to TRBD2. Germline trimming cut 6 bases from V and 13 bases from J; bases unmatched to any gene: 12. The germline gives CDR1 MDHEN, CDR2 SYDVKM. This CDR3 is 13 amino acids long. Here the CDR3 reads CASSPRGLAAQYF. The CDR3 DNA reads TGTGCCAGCAGCCCAAGAGGGCTAGCGGCACAGTACTTC.

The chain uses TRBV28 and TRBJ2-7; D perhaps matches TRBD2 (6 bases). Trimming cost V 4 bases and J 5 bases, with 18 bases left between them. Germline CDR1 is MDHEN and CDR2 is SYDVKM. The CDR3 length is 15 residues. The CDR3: CASSSRGATKDEQYF. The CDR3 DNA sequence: TGTGCCAGCAGTTCTCGCGGGGCAACGAAAGACGAGCAGTACTTC.

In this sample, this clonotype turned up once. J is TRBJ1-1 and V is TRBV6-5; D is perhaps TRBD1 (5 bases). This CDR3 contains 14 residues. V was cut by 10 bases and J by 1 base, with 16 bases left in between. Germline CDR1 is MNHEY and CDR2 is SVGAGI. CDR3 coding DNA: TGTGCCACCTCCCTGGGGCGGGGGAACACTGAAGCTTTCTTT. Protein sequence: CATSLGRGNTEAFF.

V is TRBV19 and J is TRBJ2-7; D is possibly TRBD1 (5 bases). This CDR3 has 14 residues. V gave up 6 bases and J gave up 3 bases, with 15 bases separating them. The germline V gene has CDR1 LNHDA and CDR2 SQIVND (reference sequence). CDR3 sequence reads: CASRLVVGVYEQYF. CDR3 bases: TGTGCCAGTAGGCTCGTCGTAGGGGTCTACGAGCAGTACTTC.

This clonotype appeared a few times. CDR3 DNA sequence: TGCGCCAGCAGCCAAACTAGCGGGGGTGTAAATGAGCAGTTCTTC. This codes for CASSQTSGGVNEQFF. The rearrangement joins TRBV5-1 to TRBJ2-1; 11 bases match TRBD2. V was clipped by 4 bases and J by 7 bases; unmatched bases: 7. CDR1 and CDR2 from the germline V gene are SGHRS and YFSETQ. The CDR3 loop spans 15 amino acids.

Written as DNA, the CDR3 is TGTGCCAGCAGCGCCCCGTCGAAAGGCGGTAACTATGGCTACACCTTC. Its translation is CASSAPSKGGNYGYTF. The chain joins TRBV9 to TRBJ1-2; D is ambiguous. The germline V and J ends were trimmed by 3 bases and 1 base, with 16 bases remaining between them. The CDR3 sequence is 16 residues long. Per germline, CDR1 SGDLS and CDR2 YYNGEE. Looking up the rest from reference TRBV9 and TRBJ1-2 gives the full variable domain: DSGVTQTPKHLITATGQRVTLRCSPRSGDLSVYWYQQSLDQGLQFLIQYYNGEERAKGNILERFSAQQFPDLHSELNLSSLELGDSALYFCASSAPSKGGNYGYTFGSGTRLTVV.

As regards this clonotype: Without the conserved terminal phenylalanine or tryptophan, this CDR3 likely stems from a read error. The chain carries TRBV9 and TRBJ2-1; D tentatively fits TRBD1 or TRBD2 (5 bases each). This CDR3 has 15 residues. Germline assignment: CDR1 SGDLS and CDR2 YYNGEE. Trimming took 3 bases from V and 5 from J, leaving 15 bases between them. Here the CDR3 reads CASSDRDRSHNEQFL. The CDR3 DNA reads TGTGCCAGCAGCGACCGGGACCGAAGTCACAATGAGCAGTTCTTA.

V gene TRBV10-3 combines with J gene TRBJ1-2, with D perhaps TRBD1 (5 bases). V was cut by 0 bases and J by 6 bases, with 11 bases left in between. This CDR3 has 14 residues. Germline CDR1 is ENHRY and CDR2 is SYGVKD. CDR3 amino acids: CAISESGRVDGYTF. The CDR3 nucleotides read TGTGCCATCAGTGAGTCGGGCAGGGTTGATGGCTACACCTTC.

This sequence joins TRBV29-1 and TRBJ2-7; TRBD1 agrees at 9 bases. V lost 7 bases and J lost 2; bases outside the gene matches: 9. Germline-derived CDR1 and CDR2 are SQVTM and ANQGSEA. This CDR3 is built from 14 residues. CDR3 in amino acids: CSARPGQGTYEQYF. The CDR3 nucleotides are TGCAGCGCCCGCCCGGGACAGGGTACCTACGAGCAGTACTTC.

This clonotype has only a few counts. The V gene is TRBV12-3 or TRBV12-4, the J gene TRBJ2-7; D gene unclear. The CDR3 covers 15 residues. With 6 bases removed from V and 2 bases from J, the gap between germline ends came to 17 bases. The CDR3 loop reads CASRPQGGKPYEQYF. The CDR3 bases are TGTGCCAGCAGACCCCAAGGTGGGAAGCCCTACGAGCAGTACTTC.

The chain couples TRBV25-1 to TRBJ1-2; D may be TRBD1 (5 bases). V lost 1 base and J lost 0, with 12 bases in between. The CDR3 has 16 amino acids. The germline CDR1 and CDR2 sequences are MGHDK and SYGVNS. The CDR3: CASSEWETETNYGYTF. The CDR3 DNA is TGTGCCAGCAGTGAATGGGAGACAGAAACTAACTATGGCTACACCTTC.

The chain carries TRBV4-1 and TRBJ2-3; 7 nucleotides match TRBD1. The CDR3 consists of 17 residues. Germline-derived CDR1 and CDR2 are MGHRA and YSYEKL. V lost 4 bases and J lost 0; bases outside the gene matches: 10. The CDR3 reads CASSRNGQAASTDTQYF. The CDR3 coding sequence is TGCGCCAGCAGCCGGAACGGACAGGCTGCTAGCACAGATACGCAGTATTTT.

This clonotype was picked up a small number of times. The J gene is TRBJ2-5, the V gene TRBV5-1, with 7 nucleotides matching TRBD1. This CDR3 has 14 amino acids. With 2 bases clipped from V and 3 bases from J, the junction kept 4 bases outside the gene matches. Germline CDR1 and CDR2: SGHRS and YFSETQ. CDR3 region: CASSFRQGEETQYF. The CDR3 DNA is TGCGCCAGCAGCTTTAGACAGGGAGAAGAGACCCAGTACTTC.

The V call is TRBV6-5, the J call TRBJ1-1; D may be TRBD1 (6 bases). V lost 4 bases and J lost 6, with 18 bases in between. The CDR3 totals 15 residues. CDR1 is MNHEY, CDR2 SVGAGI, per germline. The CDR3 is CASSSATGGWAEAFF. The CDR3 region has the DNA TGTGCCAGCAGTTCCGCGACAGGCGGGTGGGCTGAAGCTTTCTTT.

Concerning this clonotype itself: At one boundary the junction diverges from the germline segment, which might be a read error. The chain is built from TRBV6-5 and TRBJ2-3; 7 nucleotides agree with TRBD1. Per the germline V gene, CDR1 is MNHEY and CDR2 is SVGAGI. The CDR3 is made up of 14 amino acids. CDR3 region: CAGSTGATSHTQYF. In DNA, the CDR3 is TGTGCCGGCAGTACAGGGGCCACATCCCATACGCAGTATTTT.

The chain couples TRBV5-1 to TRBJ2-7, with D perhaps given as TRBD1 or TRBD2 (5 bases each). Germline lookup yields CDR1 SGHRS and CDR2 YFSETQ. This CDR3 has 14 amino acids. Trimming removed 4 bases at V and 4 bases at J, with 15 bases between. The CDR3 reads CASSRDQSLYEQYF. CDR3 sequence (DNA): TGCGCCAGCAGCCGGGACCAAAGCTTATACGAGCAGTACTTC.

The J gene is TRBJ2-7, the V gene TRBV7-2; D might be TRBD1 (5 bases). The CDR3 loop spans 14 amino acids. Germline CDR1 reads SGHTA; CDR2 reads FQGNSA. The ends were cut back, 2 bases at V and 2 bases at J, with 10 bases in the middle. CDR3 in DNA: TGTGCCAGCAGCTTAATCCAGGGTGCCTACGAGCAGTACTTC. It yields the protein CASSLIQGAYEQYF.

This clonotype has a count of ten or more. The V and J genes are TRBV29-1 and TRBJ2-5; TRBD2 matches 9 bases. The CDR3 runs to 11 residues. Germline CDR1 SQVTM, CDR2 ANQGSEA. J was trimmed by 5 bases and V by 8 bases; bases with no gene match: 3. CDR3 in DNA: TGCAGCCATACTAGCGGGGAGACCCAGTACTTC. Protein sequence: CSHTSGETQYF.

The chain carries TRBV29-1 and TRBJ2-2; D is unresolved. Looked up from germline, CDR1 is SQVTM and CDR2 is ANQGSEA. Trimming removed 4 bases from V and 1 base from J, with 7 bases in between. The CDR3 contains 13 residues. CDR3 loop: CSVGQLNTGELFF. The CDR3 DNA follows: TGCAGCGTTGGACAACTGAACACCGGGGAGCTGTTTTTT.

In nucleotides, the CDR3 is TGTGCCAGCGGTAGTAACTCTGGGGCCAACGTCCTGACTTTC. Its translation: CASGSNSGANVLTF. The V call is TRBV6-2 or TRBV6-3, the J call TRBJ2-6, with no clear D. Germline V gives CDR1 MNHEY, CDR2 SVGEGT. This CDR3 contains 14 residues. V was clipped by 8 bases and J by 0 bases, with 8 bases between them.